This T cell receptor beta chain came from a study of blood T cell repertoires in COVID-19. The assay was immunoSEQ multiplex PCR, and TCRdb's table has in-frame clones only and misses some. This table has about 74,000 clones, around 87% appearing once. The receptor's source is a woman aged 80 or over with active or convalescent COVID-19. The sample was peripheral blood.

CDR3 amino acids: CASSRRVRDSGNTIYF. The CDR3 DNA sequence: TGTGCCAGCAGCCGGAGAGTACGGGACTCTGGAAACACCATATATTTT. The chain joins TRBV7-9 to TRBJ1-3; no reliable D call. This CDR3 region has 16 residues. Deletions cut 5 bases from V and 0 bases from J, with 14 bases between. Germline V gene lookup returns CDR1 SEHNR and CDR2 FQNEAQ (reference sequence). The whole variable domain, filled in from reference TRBV7-9 and TRBJ1-3, reads DTGVSQNPRHKITKRGQNVTFRCDPISEHNRLYWYRQTLGQGPEFLTYFQNEAQLEKSRLLSDRFSAERPKGSFSTLEIQRTEQGDSAMYLCASSRRVRDSGNTIYFGEGSWLTVV.